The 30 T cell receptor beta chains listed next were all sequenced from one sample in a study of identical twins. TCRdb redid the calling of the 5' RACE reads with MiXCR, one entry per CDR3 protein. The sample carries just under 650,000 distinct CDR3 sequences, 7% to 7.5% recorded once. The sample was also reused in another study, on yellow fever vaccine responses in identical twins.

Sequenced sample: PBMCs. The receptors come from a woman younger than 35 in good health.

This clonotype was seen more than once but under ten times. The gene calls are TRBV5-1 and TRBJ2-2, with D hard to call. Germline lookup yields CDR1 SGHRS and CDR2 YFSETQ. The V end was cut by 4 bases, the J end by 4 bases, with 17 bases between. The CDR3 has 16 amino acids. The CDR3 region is CASSTTAGPSTGELFF. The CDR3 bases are TGCGCCAGCAGCACAACAGCAGGCCCAAGCACCGGGGAGCTGTTTTTT. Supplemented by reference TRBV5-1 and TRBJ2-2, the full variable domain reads KAGVTQTPRYLIKTRGQQVTLSCSPISGHRSVSWYQQTPGQGLQFLFEYFSETQRNKGNFPGRFSGRQFSNSRSEMNVSTLELGDSALYLCASSTTAGPSTGELFFGEGSRLTVL.

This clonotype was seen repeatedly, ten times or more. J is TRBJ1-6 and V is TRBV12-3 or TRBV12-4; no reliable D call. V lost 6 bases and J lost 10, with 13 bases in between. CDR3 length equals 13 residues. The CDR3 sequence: CASRRREESPLHF. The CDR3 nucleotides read TGTGCCAGCAGAAGGAGGGAAGAGTCACCCCTCCACTTT.

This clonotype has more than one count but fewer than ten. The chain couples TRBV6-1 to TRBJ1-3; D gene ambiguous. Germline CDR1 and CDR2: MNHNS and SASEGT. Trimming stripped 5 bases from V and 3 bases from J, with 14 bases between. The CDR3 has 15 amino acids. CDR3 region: CASSQLGTGGNTIYF. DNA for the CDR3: TGTGCCAGCAGTCAACTAGGCACCGGTGGAAACACCATATATTTT.

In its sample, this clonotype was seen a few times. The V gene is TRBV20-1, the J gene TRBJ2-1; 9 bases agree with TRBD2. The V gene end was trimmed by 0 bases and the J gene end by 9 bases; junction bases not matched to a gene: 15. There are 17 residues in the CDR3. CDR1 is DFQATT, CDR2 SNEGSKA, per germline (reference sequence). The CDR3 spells CSAREELIAGAVSEQFF. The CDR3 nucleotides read TGCAGTGCTAGAGAGGAACTTATAGCGGGGGCGGTGAGTGAGCAGTTCTTC.

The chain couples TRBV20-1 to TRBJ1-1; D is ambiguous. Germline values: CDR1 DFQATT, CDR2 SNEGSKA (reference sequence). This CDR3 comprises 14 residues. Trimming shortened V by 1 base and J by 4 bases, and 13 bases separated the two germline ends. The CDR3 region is CSARGAGLGTEAFF. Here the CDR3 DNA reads TGCAGTGCTAGAGGTGCAGGTCTGGGCACTGAAGCTTTCTTT.

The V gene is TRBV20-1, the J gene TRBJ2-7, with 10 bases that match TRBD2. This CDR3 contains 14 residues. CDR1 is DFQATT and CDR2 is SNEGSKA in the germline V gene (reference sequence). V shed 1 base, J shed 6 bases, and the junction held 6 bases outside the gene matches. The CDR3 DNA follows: TGCAGTGCTAGAGTACCTAGCGGGAGTCTCGAGCAGTACTTC. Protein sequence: CSARVPSGSLEQYF.

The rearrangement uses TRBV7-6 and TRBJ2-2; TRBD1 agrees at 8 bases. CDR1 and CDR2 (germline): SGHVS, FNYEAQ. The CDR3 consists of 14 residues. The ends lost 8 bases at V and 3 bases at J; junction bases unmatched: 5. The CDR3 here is CASRVQGDTGELFF. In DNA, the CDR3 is TGTGCCAGCCGCGTACAGGGGGACACCGGGGAGCTGTTTTTT.

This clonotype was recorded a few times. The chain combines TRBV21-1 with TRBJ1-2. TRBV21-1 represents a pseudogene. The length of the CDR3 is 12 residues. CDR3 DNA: TGTGCCAGCAGCAGTTTCGATTATGGCTACACCTTC. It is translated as CASSSFDYGYTF.

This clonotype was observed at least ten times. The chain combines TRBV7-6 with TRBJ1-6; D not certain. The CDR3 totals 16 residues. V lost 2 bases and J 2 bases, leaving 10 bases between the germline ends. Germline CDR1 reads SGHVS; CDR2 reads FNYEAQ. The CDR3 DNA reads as TGTGCCAGCAGCTTATCAACCGGGACCTATAATTCACCCCTCCACTTT. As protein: CASSLSTGTYNSPLHF.

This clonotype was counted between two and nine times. The DNA of the CDR3 is TGTGCCAGCAGCCCCGGACTAGCGGAGAACAATGAGCAGTTCTTC. Its protein product is CASSPGLAENNEQFF. This chain links TRBV7-9 with TRBJ2-1; 10 positions match TRBD2. CDR3 length equals 15 residues. Germline assignment: CDR1 SEHNR and CDR2 FQNEAQ (reference sequence). V lost 5 bases and J lost 5; bases outside the gene matches: 6.

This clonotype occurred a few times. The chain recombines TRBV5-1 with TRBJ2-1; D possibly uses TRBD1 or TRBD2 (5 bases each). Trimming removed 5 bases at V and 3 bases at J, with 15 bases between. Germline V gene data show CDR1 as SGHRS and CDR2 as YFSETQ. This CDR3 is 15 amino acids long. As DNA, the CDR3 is TGCGCCAGCAGGCCCGGGACCCAGGACTACAATGAGCAGTTCTTC. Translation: CASRPGTQDYNEQFF.

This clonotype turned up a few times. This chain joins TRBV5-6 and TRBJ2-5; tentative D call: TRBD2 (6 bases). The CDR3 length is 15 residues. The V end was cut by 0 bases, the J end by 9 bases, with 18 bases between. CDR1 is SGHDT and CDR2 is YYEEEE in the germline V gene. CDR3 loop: CASSLALGTGRAQYF. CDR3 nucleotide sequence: TGTGCCAGCAGCTTGGCCCTCGGGACCGGGAGAGCCCAGTACTTC.

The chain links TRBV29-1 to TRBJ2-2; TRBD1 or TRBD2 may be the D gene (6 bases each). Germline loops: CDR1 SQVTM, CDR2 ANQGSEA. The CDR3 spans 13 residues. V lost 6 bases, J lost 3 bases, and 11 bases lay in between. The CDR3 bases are TGCAGCGTGGAGGGGGAAGACACCGGGGAGCTGTTTTTT. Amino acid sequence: CSVEGEDTGELFF.

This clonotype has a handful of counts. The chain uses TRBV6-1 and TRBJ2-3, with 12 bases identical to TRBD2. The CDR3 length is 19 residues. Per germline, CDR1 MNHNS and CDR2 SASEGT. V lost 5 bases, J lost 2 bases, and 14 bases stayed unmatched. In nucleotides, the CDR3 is TGTGCCAGCAGTCTAGCTAGCGGGAGGGTAAACGAGGTCACAGATACGCAGTATTTT. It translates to CASSLASGRVNEVTDTQYF.

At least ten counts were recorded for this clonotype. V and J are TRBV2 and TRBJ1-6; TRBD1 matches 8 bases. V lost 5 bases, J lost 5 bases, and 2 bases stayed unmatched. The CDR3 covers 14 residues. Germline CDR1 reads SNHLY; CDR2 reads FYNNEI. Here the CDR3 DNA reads TGTGCCAGCAGTCGGACAGGGCATAATTCACCCCTCCACTTT. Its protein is CASSRTGHNSPLHF.

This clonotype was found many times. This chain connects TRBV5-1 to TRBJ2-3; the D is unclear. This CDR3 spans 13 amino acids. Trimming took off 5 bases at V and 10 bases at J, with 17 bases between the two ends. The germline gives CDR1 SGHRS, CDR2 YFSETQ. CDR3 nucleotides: TGCGCCAGCAGTCGAGACGCCCAAGGTCCGCAGTATTTT. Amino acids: CASSRDAQGPQYF. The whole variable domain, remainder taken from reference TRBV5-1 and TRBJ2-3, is KAGVTQTPRYLIKTRGQQVTLSCSPISGHRSVSWYQQTPGQGLQFLFEYFSETQRNKGNFPGRFSGRQFSNSRSEMNVSTLELGDSALYLCASSRDAQGPQYFGPGTRLTVL.

CDR3 DNA sequence: TGTGCCAGCACCACGGAGAGGAGCGGGGGGGCCGGGGAGACCCAGTACTTC. This gives the protein CASTTERSGGAGETQYF. This chain links TRBV2 with TRBJ2-5; 10 nucleotides match TRBD2. CDR1 is SNHLY, CDR2 FYNNEI, per germline. The CDR3 is 17 residues long. The J segment lost 5 bases and the V segment lost 7 bases, leaving 16 bases of the junction unmatched. Full variable domain (remainder filled in from reference TRBV2 and TRBJ2-5): EPEVTQTPSHQVTQMGQEVILRCVPISNHLYFYWYRQILGQKVEFLVSFYNNEISEKSEIFDDQFSVERPDGSNFTLKIRSTKLEDSAMYFCASTTERSGGAGETQYFGPGTRLLVL.

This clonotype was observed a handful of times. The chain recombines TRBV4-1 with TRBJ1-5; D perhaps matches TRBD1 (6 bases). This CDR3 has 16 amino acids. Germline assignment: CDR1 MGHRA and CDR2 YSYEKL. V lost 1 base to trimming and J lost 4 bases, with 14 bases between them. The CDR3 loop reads CASSQGGAGANQPQHF. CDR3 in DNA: TGCGCCAGCAGCCAAGGTGGGGCAGGGGCAAATCAGCCCCAGCATTTT.

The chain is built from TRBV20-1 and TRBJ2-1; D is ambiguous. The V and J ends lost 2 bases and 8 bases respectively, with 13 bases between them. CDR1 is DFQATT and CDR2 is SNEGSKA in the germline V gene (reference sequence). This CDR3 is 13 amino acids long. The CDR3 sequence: CSARKAFGDEQFF. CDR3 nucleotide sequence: TGCAGTGCTAGAAAGGCGTTTGGGGATGAGCAGTTCTTC.

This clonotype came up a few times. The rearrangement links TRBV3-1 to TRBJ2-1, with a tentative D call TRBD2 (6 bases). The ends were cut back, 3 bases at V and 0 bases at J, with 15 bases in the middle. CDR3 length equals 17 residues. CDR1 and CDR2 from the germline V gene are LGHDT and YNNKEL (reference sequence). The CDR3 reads CASSQSTGTFSYNEQFF. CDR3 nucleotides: TGTGCCAGCAGCCAGAGCACCGGGACTTTCTCCTACAATGAGCAGTTCTTC.

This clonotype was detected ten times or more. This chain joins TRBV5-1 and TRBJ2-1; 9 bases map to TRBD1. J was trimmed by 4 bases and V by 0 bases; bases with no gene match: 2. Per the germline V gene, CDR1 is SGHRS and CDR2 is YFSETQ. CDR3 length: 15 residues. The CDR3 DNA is TGCGCCAGCAGCTTGGAACAGGGGGCTTACAATGAGCAGTTCTTC. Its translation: CASSLEQGAYNEQFF.

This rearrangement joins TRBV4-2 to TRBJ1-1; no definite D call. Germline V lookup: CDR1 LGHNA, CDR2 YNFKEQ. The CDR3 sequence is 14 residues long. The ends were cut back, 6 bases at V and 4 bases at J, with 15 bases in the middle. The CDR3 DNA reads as TGTGCCAGCAGTAGGGATGGGTTATTCACTGAAGCTTTCTTT. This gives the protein CASSRDGLFTEAFF.

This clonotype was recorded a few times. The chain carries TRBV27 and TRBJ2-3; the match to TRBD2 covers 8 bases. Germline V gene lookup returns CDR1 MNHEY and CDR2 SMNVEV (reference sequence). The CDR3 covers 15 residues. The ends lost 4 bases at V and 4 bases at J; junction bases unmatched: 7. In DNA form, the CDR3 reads TGTGCCAGCAGTTGGGCGGGAGGCTTTTCAGATACGCAGTATTTT. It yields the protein CASSWAGGFSDTQYF.

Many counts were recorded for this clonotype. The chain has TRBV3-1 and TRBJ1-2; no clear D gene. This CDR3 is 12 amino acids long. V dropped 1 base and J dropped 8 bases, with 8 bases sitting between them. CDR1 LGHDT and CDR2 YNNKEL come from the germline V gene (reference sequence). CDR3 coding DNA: TGTGCCAGCAGCCAAGCTGAAACGGGCTACACCTTC. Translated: CASSQAETGYTF.

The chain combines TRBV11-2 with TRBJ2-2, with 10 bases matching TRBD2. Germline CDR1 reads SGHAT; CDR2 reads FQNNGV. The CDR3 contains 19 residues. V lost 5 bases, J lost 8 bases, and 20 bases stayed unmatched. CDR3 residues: CASSHKALDITSGKGELFF. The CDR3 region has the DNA TGTGCCAGCAGCCACAAGGCTCTTGATATCACTAGCGGGAAAGGGGAGCTGTTTTTT.

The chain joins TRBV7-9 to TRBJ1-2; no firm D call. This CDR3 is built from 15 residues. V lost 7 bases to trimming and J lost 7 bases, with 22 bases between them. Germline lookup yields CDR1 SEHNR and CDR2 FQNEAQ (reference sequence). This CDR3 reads CASITTQSLFAGYTF. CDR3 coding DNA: TGTGCCAGCATCACGACACAATCCTTATTTGCTGGCTACACCTTC.

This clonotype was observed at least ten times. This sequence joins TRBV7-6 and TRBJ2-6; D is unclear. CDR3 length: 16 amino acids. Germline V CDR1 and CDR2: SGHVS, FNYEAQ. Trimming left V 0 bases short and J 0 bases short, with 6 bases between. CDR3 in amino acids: CASSLAHLSGANVLTF. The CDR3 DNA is TGTGCCAGCAGCTTAGCCCACCTCTCTGGGGCCAACGTCCTGACTTTC.

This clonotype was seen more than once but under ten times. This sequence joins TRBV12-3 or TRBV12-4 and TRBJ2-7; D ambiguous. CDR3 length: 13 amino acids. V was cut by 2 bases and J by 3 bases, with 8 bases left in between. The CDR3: CASSLPDHYEQYF. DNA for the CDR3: TGTGCCAGCAGTTTACCCGACCACTACGAGCAGTACTTC.

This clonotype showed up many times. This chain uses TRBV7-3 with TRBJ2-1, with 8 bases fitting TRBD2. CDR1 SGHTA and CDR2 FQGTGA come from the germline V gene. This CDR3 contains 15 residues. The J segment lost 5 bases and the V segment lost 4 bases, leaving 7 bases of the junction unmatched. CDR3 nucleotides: TGTGCCAGCAGCTCCCGGAGCGGGAGCAACAATGAGCAGTTCTTC. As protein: CASSSRSGSNNEQFF. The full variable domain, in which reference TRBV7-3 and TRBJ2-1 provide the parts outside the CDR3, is GAGVSQTPSNKVTEKGKYVELRCDPISGHTALYWYRQSLGQGPEFLIYFQGTGAADDSGLPNDRFFAVRPEGSVSTLKIQRTERGDSAVYLCASSSRSGSNNEQFFGPGTRLTVL.

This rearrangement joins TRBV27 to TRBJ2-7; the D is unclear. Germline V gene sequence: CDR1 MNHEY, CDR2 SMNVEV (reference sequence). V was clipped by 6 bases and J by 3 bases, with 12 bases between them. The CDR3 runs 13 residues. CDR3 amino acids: CASSPRRHYEQYF. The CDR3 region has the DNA TGTGCCAGCAGCCCCCGTCGACACTACGAGCAGTACTTC.